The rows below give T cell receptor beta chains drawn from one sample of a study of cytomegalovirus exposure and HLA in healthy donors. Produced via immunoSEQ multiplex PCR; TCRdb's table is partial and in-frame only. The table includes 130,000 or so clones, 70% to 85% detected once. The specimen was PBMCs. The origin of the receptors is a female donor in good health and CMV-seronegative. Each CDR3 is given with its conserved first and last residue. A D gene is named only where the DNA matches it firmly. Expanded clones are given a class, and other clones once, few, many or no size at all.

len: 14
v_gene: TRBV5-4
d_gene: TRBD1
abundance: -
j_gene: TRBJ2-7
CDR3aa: CASSTPGQGYEQYF
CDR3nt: TGTGCCAGCAGCACACCGGGACAGGGCTACGAGCAGTACTTC

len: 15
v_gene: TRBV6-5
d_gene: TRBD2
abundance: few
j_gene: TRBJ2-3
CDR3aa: CASSSLAGGADTQYF
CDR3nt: TGTGCCAGCAGTTCTCTGGCGGGAGGGGCAGATACGCAGTATTTT

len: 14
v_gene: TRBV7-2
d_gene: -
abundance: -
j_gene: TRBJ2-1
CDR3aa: CASSLNRGPNEQFF
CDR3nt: TGTGCCAGCAGCTTAAATAGAGGGCCCAATGAGCAGTTCTTC

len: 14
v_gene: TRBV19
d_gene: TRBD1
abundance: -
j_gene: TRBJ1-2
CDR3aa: CASRNSDRAYGYTF
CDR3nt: TGTGCCAGTAGAAACAGCGACAGGGCCTATGGCTACACCTTC

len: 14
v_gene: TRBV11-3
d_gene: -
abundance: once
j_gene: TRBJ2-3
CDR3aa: CASSFGGPTDTQYF
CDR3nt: TGTGCCAGCAGCTTTGGAGGGCCGACAGATACGCAGTATTTT

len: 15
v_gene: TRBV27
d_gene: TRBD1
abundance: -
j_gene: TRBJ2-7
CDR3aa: CASSLAGQGSYEQYF
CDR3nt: TGTGCCAGCAGTTTAGCTGGACAGGGGTCCTACGAGCAGTACTTC

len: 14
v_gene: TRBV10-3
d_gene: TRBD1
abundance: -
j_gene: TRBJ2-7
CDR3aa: CAISQGDRPYEQYF
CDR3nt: TGTGCCATCAGCCAGGGGGACAGACCCTACGAGCAGTACTTC

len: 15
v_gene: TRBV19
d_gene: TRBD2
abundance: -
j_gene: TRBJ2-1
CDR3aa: CASSPPGLAGGGQFF
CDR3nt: TGTGCCAGTAGTCCCCCGGGACTAGCGGGAGGCGGGCAGTTCTTC

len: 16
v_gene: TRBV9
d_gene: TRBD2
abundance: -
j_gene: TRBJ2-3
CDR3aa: CASSLGISGGGGTQYF
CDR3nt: TGTGCCAGCAGCCTCGGTATTAGCGGGGGTGGCGGTACGCAGTATTTT

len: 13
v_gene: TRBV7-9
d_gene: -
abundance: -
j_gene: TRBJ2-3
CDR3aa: CASSGRVTDTQYF
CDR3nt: TGTGCCAGCAGCGGGCGAGTCACAGATACGCAGTATTTT

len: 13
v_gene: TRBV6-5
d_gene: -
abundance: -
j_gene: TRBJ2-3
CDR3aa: CASSLALTDTQYF
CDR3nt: TGTGCCAGCAGCCTTGCCCTCACTGATACGCAGTATTTT

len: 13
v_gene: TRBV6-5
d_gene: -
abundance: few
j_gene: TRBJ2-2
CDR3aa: CASSLPGSGELFF
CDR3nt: TGTGCCAGCAGTCTCCCGGGGAGTGGGGAGCTGTTTTTT

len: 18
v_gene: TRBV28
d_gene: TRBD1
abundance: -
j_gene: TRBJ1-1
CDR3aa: CASSKIRQGVRWDTEAFF
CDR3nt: TGTGCCAGCAGCAAAATCAGACAGGGCGTAAGGTGGGACACTGAAGCTTTCTTT

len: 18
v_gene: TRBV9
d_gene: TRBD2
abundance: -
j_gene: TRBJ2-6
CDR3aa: CASSVGPSGRRGANVLTF
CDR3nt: TGTGCCAGCAGCGTAGGTCCTAGCGGGAGGAGGGGGGCCAACGTCCTGACTTTC

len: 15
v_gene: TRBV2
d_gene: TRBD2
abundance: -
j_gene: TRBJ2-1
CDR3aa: CASPTSSGSYNEQFF
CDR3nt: TGTGCCAGCCCTACCTCTAGCGGGAGCTACAATGAGCAGTTCTTC

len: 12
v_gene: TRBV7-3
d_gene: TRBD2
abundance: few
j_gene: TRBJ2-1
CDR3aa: CVRSREVDEQFF
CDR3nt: TGTGTGCGCAGCCGGGAGGTAGATGAGCAGTTCTTC

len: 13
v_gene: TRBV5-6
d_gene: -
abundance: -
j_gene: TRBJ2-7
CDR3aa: CASSLIDSYEQYF
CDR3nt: TGTGCCAGCAGCCTAATAGACTCCTACGAGCAGTACTTC

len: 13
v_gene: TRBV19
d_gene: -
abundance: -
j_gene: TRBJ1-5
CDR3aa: CASSIADPQPQHF
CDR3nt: TGTGCCAGTAGTATTGCGGATCCTCAGCCCCAGCATTTT

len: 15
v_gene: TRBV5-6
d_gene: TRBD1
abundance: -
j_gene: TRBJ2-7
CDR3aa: CASSSWGQGTYEQYF
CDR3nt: TGTGCCAGCAGCTCGTGGGGACAGGGAACCTACGAGCAGTACTTC

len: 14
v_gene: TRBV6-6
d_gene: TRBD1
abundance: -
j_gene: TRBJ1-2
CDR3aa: CASSYGTGNYGYTF
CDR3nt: TGTGCCAGCAGTTACGGGACAGGGAACTATGGCTACACCTTC

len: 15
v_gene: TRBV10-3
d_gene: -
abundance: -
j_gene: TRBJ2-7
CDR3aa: CAISESKGGGGEQYF
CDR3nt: TGTGCCATCAGTGAGTCGAAGGGAGGGGGAGGCGAGCAGTACTTC

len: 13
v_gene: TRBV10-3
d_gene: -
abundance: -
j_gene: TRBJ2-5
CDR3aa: CAIRGDSQETQYF
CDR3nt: TGTGCCATCAGGGGGGACTCGCAAGAGACCCAGTACTTC

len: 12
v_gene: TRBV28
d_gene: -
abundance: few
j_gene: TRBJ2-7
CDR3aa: CASSLLSKEIHF
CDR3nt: TGTGCCAGCAGTTTACTCTCTAAGGAGATCCACTTC

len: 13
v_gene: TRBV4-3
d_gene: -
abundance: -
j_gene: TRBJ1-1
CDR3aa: CASSPRSSTEAFF
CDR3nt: TGCGCCAGCAGCCCCCGTTCGAGCACTGAAGCTTTCTTT

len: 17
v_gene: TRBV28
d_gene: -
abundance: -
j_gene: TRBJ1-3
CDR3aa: CASSFYPDRISGNTIYF
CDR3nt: TGTGCCAGCAGTTTTTACCCAGACAGAATCTCTGGAAACACCATATATTTT

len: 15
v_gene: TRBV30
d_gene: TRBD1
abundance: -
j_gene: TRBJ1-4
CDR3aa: CAWSSKGQSNEKLFF
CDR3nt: TGTGCCTGGAGCTCGAAGGGACAGAGTAATGAAAAACTGTTTTTT

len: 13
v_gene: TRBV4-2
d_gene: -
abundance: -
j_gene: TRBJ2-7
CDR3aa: CASSQVGSYEQYF
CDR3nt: TGTGCCAGCAGCCAAGTTGGCAGCTACGAGCAGTACTTC

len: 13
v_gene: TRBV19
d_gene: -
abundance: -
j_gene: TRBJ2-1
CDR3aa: CASSVGGRDEQFF
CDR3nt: TGTGCCAGTAGTGTGGGAGGTAGGGATGAGCAGTTCTTC

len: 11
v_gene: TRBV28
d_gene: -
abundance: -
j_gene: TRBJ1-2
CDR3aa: CASEQGYGYTF
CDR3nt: TGTGCCAGTGAACAGGGCTATGGCTACACCTTC

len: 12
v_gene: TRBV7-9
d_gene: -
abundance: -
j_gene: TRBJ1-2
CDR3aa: CASSPGMYGYTF
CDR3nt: TGTGCCAGCAGCCCCGGGATGTACGGCTACACCTTC

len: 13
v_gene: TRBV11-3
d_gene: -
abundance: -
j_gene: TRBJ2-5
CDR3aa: CASSLNRQETQYF
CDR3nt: TGTGCCAGCAGCTTAAACAGACAAGAGACCCAGTACTTC

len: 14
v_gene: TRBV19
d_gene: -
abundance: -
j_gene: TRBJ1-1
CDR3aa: CASSYRDTNTEAFF
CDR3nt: TGTGCCAGTAGTTACCGGGACACGAACACTGAAGCTTTCTTT

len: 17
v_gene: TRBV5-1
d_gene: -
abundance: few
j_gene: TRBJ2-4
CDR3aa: CASSLRSSGLAKNIQYF
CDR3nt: TGCGCCAGCAGCTTGCGGTCGAGCGGACTAGCCAAAAACATTCAGTACTTC

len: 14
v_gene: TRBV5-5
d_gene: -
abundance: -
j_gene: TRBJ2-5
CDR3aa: CASSLIRAQETQYF
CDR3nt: TGTGCCAGCAGCTTGATCAGGGCCCAAGAGACCCAGTACTTC

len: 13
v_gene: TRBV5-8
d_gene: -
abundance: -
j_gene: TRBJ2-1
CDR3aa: CASSPRDYNEQFF
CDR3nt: TGTGCCAGCAGCCCTCGGGACTACAATGAGCAGTTCTTC

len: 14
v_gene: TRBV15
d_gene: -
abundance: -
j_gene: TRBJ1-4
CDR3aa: CATSRARLEEKLFF
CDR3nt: TGTGCCACCAGCAGAGCGCGGCTGGAGGAAAAACTGTTTTTT

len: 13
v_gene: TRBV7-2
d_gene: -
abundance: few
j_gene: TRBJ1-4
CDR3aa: CASSLQINEKLFF
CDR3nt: TGTGCCAGCAGCTTACAGATTAATGAAAAACTGTTTTTT

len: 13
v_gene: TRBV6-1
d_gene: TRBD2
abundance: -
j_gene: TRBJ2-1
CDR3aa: CASTLATYNEQFF
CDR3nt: TGTGCCAGCACACTAGCGACTTACAATGAGCAGTTCTTC

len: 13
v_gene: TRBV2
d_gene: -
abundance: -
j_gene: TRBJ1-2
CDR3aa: CASSEGREYGYTF
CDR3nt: TGTGCCAGCAGTGAAGGGAGGGAGTATGGCTACACCTTC

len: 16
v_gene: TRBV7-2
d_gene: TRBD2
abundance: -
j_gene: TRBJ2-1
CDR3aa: CASNRLAGVVGNEQFF
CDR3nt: TGTGCCAGCAACCGACTAGCGGGAGTAGTTGGCAATGAGCAGTTCTTC

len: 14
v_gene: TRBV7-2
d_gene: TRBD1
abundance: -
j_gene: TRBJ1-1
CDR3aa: CASSLLLGQSEAFF
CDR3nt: TGTGCCAGCAGCCTTCTGCTGGGACAGTCCGAAGCTTTCTTT

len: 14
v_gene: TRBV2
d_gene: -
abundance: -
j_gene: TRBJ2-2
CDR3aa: CASSEVANTGELFF
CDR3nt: TGTGCCAGCAGTGAAGTGGCCAACACCGGGGAGCTGTTTTTT

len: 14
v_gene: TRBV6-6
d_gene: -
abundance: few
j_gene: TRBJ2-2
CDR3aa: CASSYSADTGELFF
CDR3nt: TGTGCCAGCAGTTACTCGGCAGACACCGGGGAGCTGTTTTTT

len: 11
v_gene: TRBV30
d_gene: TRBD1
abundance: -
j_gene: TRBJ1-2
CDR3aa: CAFGQGYGYTF
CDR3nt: TGTGCCTTCGGACAGGGTTATGGCTACACCTTC

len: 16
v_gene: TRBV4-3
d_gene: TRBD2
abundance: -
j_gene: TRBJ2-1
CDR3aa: CASSQLTGTTYNEQFF
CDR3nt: TGCGCCAGCAGCCAACTTACCGGGACTACTTACAATGAGCAGTTCTTC

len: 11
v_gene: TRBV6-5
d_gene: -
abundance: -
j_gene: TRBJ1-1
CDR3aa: CASRQQGLAFF
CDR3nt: TGTGCCAGCAGGCAACAGGGTCTCGCTTTCTTT

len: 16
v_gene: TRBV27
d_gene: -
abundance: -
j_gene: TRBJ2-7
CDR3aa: CASSLSPLAETYEQYF
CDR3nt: TGTGCCAGCAGTTTATCCCCACTAGCCGAGACTTACGAGCAGTACTTC

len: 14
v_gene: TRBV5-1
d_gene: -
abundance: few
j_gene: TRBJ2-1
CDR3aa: CASSQGSFYNEQFF
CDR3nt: TGCGCCAGCAGCCAGGGCAGCTTCTACAATGAGCAGTTCTTC

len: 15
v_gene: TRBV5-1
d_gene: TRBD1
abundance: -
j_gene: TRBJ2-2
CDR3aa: CASSFGQANTGELFF
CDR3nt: TGCGCCAGCAGCTTTGGACAGGCGAACACCGGGGAGCTGTTTTTT

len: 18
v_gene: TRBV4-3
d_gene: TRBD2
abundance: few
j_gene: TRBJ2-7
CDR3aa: CASSQDWMGGSAAYEQYF
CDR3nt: TGCGCCAGCAGCCAAGATTGGATGGGGGGGAGCGCCGCATACGAGCAGTACTTC

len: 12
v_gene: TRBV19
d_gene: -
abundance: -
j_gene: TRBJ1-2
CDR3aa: CASSVADYGYTF
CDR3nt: TGTGCCAGTAGTGTGGCAGACTATGGCTACACCTTC

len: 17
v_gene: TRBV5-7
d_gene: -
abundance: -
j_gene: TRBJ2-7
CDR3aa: CASSLMCGQLISYEQYF
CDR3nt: TGTGCCAGCAGCTTGATGTGTGGACAGCTTATCTCCTACGAGCAGTACTTC

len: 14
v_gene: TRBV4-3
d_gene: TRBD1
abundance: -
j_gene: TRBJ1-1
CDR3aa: CASSQGQGFAEAFF
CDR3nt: TGCGCCAGCAGCCAAGGACAGGGGTTCGCTGAAGCTTTCTTT